This T cell receptor (beta chain) is from a study of blood T cell repertoires in COVID-19. TCRdb keeps only in-frame clones here, not all; method: immunoSEQ multiplex PCR. The data hold more than 300,000 clones, with roughly 91% observed a single time. Germline assignment: CDR1 MGHRA and CDR2 YSYEKL. V was cut by 7 bases and J by 14 bases, with 24 bases left in between. The CDR3 is 15 residues long. The receptor was derived from a woman aged 18-29 years who had recovered from COVID-19. The source material was PBMCs or T cells enriched from blood (not recorded which). The J gene is TRBJ1-6, the V gene TRBV4-1, with D perhaps TRBD1 (5 bases). This chain's CDR3 is CASNPTPGPLLSLHF. The CDR3 coding sequence is TGCGCCAGCAACCCCACCCCAGGGCCCTTGCTATCCCTCCACTTT.